This record covers a single TCR beta chain. The antigen remains undetermined. The V and J ends lost 3 bases and 5 bases respectively, with 16 bases between them. The germline gives CDR1 KGHDR, CDR2 SFDVKD. The CDR3 runs 16 residues. This entry is derived from a study of T cells in Graves' hyperthyroidism and ophthalmopathy. Regarding the study as a whole: Most clonotypes that expanded in the thyroid above 0.001 also showed up in blood.

RNA transcripts served as the template for amplifying TCR beta CDR3 regions. The HTBI primer set was used in a first-round RT-PCR of the TCR CDR3. TCRdb reanalysed the multiplex PCR reads using MiXCR and keeps one entry per CDR3 protein. The sample includes hundreds of thousands of distinct CDR3 sequences, 15% to 20% of them seen just once. The TCR originated in a man aged 40-49 years with Graves' ophthalmopathy. The chain recombines TRBV24-1 with TRBJ2-4, with D perhaps TRBD1 or TRBD2 (5 bases each). Sequencing was carried out using blood. This CDR3 reads CATSDQGAGSENIQYF. The CDR3 nucleotides are TGTGCCACCAGTGATCAGGGTGCAGGGAGCGAAAACATTCAGTACTTC.